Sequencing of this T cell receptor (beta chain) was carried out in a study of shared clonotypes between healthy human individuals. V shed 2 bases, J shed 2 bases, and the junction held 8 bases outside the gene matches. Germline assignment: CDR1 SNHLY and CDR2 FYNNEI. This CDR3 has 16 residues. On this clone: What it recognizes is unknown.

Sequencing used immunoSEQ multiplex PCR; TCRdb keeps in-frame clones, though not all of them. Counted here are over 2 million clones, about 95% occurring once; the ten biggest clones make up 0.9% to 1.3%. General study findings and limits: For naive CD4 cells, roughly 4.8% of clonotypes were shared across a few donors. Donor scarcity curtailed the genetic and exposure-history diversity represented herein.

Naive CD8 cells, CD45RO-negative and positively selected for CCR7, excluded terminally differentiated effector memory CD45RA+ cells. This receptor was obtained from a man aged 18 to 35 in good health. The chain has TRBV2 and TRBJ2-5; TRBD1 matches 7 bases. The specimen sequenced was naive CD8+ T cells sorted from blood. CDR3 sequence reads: CASSESGTELQETQYF. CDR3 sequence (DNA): TGTGCCAGCAGTGAATCCGGGACAGAATTGCAAGAGACCCAGTACTTC.